These T cell receptor beta chains were read from a single sample in a study of CXCR3-negative and CXCR3-positive naive CD8 T cells. Following a re-call of the 5' RACE reads, TCRdb has one entry per CDR3 protein and lacks DNA. The sample has about 57,000 distinct CDR3 sequences; the top ten hold about 0.57%. Sequenced: naive CXCR3+ CD8+ T cells from blood. The receptor source for this set is a human donor in good health. Some clones in this sample may be carry-over from other donors' samples. Both conserved end residues are part of each CDR3.

J	V	CDR3
TRBJ1-6	TRBV7-8	CASSLARQSSYNSPLHF
TRBJ1-5	TRBV6-6	CASSPQVDREWDNQPQHF
TRBJ1-1	TRBV25-1	CASTFSGGLTEAFF
TRBJ1-2	TRBV4-3	CASSQGVAAEDLYGYTF
TRBJ2-1	TRBV5-1	CASSPWDGGPYNELFF
TRBJ2-7	TRBV7-2	CASTPAPEFYEQYF
TRBJ1-1	TRBV9	CASSVIAQGSTEAFF
TRBJ1-5	TRBV15	CATSRVRDSNQPQHF
TRBJ2-3	TRBV12-3/TRBV12-4	CASGGDSPTDTQYF
TRBJ2-7	TRBV7-2	CASSSPVTGIGVYEQYF
TRBJ2-3	TRBV7-9	CASSPRSADTQYF
TRBJ1-1	TRBV15	CATSTGGFTEAFF
TRBJ2-7	TRBV11-2	CASSLRGTASYEQYF
TRBJ2-7	TRBV18	CASSPNSGGVYEQYF
TRBJ2-1	TRBV7-6	CASSLESGANNEQFF
TRBJ1-2	TRBV20-1	CSAVKDRNNYGYTF
TRBJ2-1	TRBV11-3	CASSSRLSSYNEQFF
TRBJ2-7	TRBV20-1	CSARDLVSSYEQYF